This TCR beta chain was identified during a study of PD-1 blockade in classical Hodgkin lymphoma. Overall study findings and caveats: Among the patients, those starting nivolumab under 1 year after ASCT were excluded. Still unresolved is the cause of the repertoire differences, which may be disease activity or prior therapy. Lower baseline TCR diversity marked trial partial responders and progressors.

This table comes from immunoSEQ multiplex PCR, and its TCRdb copy is limited to in-frame clones, with some not included. This sample has about 14,000 clones, with 82% found just once. Notes on this clone: Its antigen remains unidentified.

Every patient experienced relapse after autologous stem cell transplantation, and brentuximab vedotin exposure varied. Patients had relapsed/refractory classical Hodgkin lymphoma with complete response, partial response or progressive disease as best response. The V and J ends lost 0 bases and 0 bases respectively, with 6 bases between them. The germline V gene has CDR1 SGHTA and CDR2 FQGNSA. The CDR3 runs to 16 residues. The sample was peripheral blood mononuclear cells (PBMCs), taken at baseline. V gene TRBV7-2 combines with J gene TRBJ2-6; D unresolved. This TCR was recovered from a human donor with classical Hodgkin lymphoma. CDR3: CASSLAITSGANVLTF. For the CDR3, the DNA is TGTGCCAGCAGCTTAGCTATCACCTCTGGGGCCAACGTCCTGACTTTC.